This TCR beta chain was observed in a study of shared clonotypes between healthy human individuals. Study at large: The plates for each donor numbered three CD4 naive, three CD4 memory, two CD8 naive and one CD8 memory.

The study's findings and limits: Clonotypes which were not shared had lower generation probabilities than clonotypes that all four donors shared. The donor pool, a small one, limited the genetic and exposure-history diversity represented.

In regard to this clone: Its target is unknown.

The germline V gene encodes CDR1 LNHNV and CDR2 YYDKDF (reference sequence). The CDR3 extends over 19 amino acids. Trimming removed 1 base from V and 4 bases from J; junction bases left unmatched: 17. Each donor was a Caucasian adult residing in Nashville, Tennessee. The method was immunoSEQ multiplex PCR; TCRdb's version includes in-frame clones alone and lacks a portion of them. The sample yields some 2.3 million clones, 85% to 95% seen once. The specimen sequenced was naive CD4+ T cells from PBMCs. Described subset: CD45RA+ positively selected. This chain links TRBV15 with TRBJ2-5; 8 bases are shared with TRBD2. The receptor was isolated from a man in his late teens or twenties in good health. Some clones in this sample may be carry-over from other donors' samples. The CDR3 spells CATSRVPGGPDNFGETQYF. The CDR3 bases are TGTGCCACCAGCAGAGTCCCGGGAGGGCCGGATAATTTCGGAGAGACCCAGTACTTC. Based on the CDR3 plus reference TRBV15 and TRBJ2-5, the full variable domain is DAMVIQNPRYQVTQFGKPVTLSCSQTLNHNVMYWYQQKSSQAPKLLFHYYDKDFNNEADTPDNFQSRRPNTSFCFLDIRSPGLGDTAMYLCATSRVPGGPDNFGETQYFGPGTRLLVL.